A single sample is the source of the 25 T cell receptor beta chains below, sequenced in a study of post-analysis software for immune sequencing data. Points from the study as a whole: Roughly 5 TRBV segments, TRBV5-6, TRBV5-1 and TRBV20-1 among them, were found more frequent in patients than controls.

TCR beta cDNA libraries included unique molecular identifiers. TCRdb used MiXCR to reprocess the PCR reads, holding one entry per CDR3 protein. The table shows approximately 350,000 distinct CDR3 sequences, with around 33% occurring only once. Antigens of these TCRs are unknown. The sample taken for sequencing was blood. These receptors all come from a girl between 10 and 17 years old with multiple sclerosis.

This rearrangement joins TRBV14 to TRBJ1-6; a possible D gene is TRBD1 (6 bases). The CDR3 runs 15 residues. The V end was cut by 1 base, the J end by 6 bases, with 10 bases between. Germline V gives CDR1 SGHDN, CDR2 FVKESK. This CDR3 is CASSQVGGGNSPLHF. The CDR3 DNA follows: TGTGCCAGCAGCCAAGTGGGGGGCGGTAATTCACCCCTCCACTTT.

The gene calls are TRBV29-1 and TRBJ2-1; a weak D match, TRBD1 (5 bases). CDR1 is SQVTM and CDR2 is ANQGSEA in the germline V gene. The CDR3 consists of 15 residues. V was clipped by 5 bases and J by 4 bases, with 18 bases between them. CDR3 DNA sequence: TGCAGCGTTCTTAACCTAGACAGCCTTTACAATGAGCAGTTCTTC. Translated, it gives CSVLNLDSLYNEQFF.

The CDR3 is CASSQVEAGASYNEQFF. CDR3 nucleotide sequence: TGTGCCAGCAGCCAAGTAGAAGCGGGGGCCTCCTACAATGAGCAGTTCTTC. V is TRBV14 and J is TRBJ2-1; 8 nucleotides agree with TRBD2. The CDR3 runs to 17 residues. V lost 1 base and J lost 0; bases outside the gene matches: 5. Per the germline V gene, CDR1 is SGHDN and CDR2 is FVKESK. Together with reference TRBV14 and TRBJ2-1, the CDR3 gives the full variable domain: EAGVTQFPSHSVIEKGQTVTLRCDPISGHDNLYWYRRVMGKEIKFLLHFVKESKQDESGMPNNRFLAERTGGTYSTLKVQPAELEDSGVYFCASSQVEAGASYNEQFFGPGTRLTVL.

The sample holds a few counts of this clonotype. The CDR3 DNA reads as TGTGCCAGCTCACCGGGACAAGGACCCAGCACAGATACGCAGTATTTT. Residues: CASSPGQGPSTDTQYF. V and J are TRBV18 and TRBJ2-3, with a weak D call TRBD1 (6 bases). V was cut by 3 bases and J by 0 bases, with 13 bases left in between. This CDR3 spans 16 amino acids. CDR1 is KGHSH and CDR2 is LQKENI in the germline V gene. The full variable domain, completed using reference TRBV18 and TRBJ2-3, is NAGVMQNPRHLVRRRGQEARLRCSPMKGHSHVYWYRQLPEEGLKFMVYLQKENIIDESGMPKERFSAEFPKEGPSILRIQQVVRGDSAAYFCASSPGQGPSTDTQYFGPGTRLTVL.

V is TRBV4-1 and J is TRBJ2-5, with D tentatively TRBD1 or TRBD2 (5 bases each). The CDR3 is 15 amino acids. The germline V gene has CDR1 MGHRA and CDR2 YSYEKL. Deletions cut 1 base from V and 5 bases from J, with 14 bases between. CDR3 region: CASSQVGTVQETQYF. The CDR3 nucleotides are TGCGCCAGCAGCCAAGTCGGGACGGTCCAGGAGACCCAGTACTTC.

The V call is TRBV12-3 or TRBV12-4, the J call TRBJ1-1; the D gene is possibly TRBD1 (6 bases). This CDR3 region has 11 residues. V was clipped by 4 bases and J by 8 bases, with 8 bases between them. The CDR3 loop reads CASSSQGEAFF. CDR3 nucleotides: TGTGCCAGCAGTTCGCAGGGGGAAGCTTTCTTT.

As for this clonotype: Just one base apart from a much larger clone, this may be a read error. J is TRBJ2-5 and V is TRBV7-8, with TRBD1 as a possible D gene (6 bases). CDR3 length equals 15 residues. V was pared by 5 bases and J by 4 bases, with 17 bases between. Germline loops: CDR1 SGHVS, CDR2 FQNEAQ. The CDR3 here is CASSPSPSQGETQYF. For the CDR3, the DNA is TGTGCCAGCAGCCCCAGCCCCTCACAGGGAGAGACCCAGTACTTC.

V usage is TRBV5-1 and J usage is TRBJ1-5; 10 nucleotides match TRBD1. The CDR3 extends over 16 amino acids. Unmatched junction bases numbered 7, after V lost 4 bases and J lost 3 bases. From germline, CDR1 is SGHRS and CDR2 YFSETQ. The CDR3 loop reads CASSPGTGVDNQPQHF. The DNA of the CDR3 is TGCGCCAGCAGCCCCGGGACAGGGGTTGACAATCAGCCCCAGCATTTT.

The gene calls are TRBV29-1 and TRBJ2-5; 9 bases line up with TRBD2. The ends lost 3 bases at V and 5 bases at J; junction bases unmatched: 10. CDR3 length: 15 residues. The V gene's germline CDR1 is SQVTM and CDR2 ANQGSEA. CDR3: CSVEPSGDQRETQYF. DNA for the CDR3: TGCAGCGTTGAGCCTAGCGGGGACCAAAGGGAGACCCAGTACTTC.

In this sample, this clonotype turned up many times. V is TRBV7-2 and J is TRBJ1-1; 8 nucleotides agree with TRBD1. V trimming: 5 bases; J trimming: 7 bases; junction bases outside the gene matches: 6. This CDR3 region has 13 residues. CDR1 and CDR2 (germline): SGHTA, FQGNSA. CDR3 in amino acids: CASSPQGGIEAFF. The CDR3 DNA is TGTGCCAGCAGCCCACAGGGGGGGATTGAAGCTTTCTTT.

This chain uses TRBV12-3 or TRBV12-4 with TRBJ2-1; the match to TRBD2 covers 7 bases. The CDR3 is 12 amino acids. The CDR3 DNA follows: TGTTCGACGGGGGGAGCCTACAATGAGCAGTTCTTC. Amino acids: CSTGGAYNEQFF.

This clonotype was observed at least ten times. This chain joins TRBV20-1 and TRBJ1-2, with 7 bases matching TRBD1. Germline-derived CDR1 and CDR2 are DFQATT and SNEGSKA (reference sequence). CDR3 length equals 12 residues. V lost 0 bases and J lost 12; bases outside the gene matches: 7. The CDR3 DNA reads TGCAGTGCTAGAGATGGGGACAGTGGACACACCTTC. This encodes CSARDGDSGHTF.

The chain couples TRBV29-1 to TRBJ2-6, with 7 positions matching TRBD1. The CDR3 runs 15 residues. Unmatched junction bases numbered 4, after V lost 5 bases and J lost 0 bases. From germline, CDR1 is SQVTM and CDR2 ANQGSEA. CDR3 sequence: CSVKGGSSGANVLTF. The DNA for the CDR3 is TGCAGCGTTAAAGGGGGCTCCTCTGGGGCCAACGTCCTGACTTTC.

This clonotype appeared a few times. This chain links TRBV20-1 with TRBJ2-5; no clear D. This CDR3 spans 15 amino acids. Germline-derived CDR1 and CDR2 are DFQATT and SNEGSKA (reference sequence). Trimming shortened V by 0 bases and J by 3 bases, and 14 bases separated the two germline ends. Here the CDR3 reads CSARDLNTPKETQYF. In DNA form, the CDR3 reads TGCAGTGCTAGAGATCTAAATACCCCAAAAGAGACCCAGTACTTC.

For this clonotype: Possible read error: a much larger clone is one base away. The V call is TRBV6-6, the J call TRBJ1-2; the match to TRBD1 covers 8 bases. The germline V gene has CDR1 MNHNY and CDR2 SVGAGI (reference sequence). The CDR3 is 13 amino acids. V lost 7 bases to trimming and J lost 3 bases; unmatched junction nucleotides: 4. This chain's CDR3 is CASTQDRDYGYTF. DNA of the CDR3: TGTGCCAGCACCCAGGACAGGGACTATGGCTACACCTTC.

V gene TRBV4-2 combines with J gene TRBJ1-2, with 9 positions matching TRBD1. The CDR3 totals 15 residues. Germline V gives CDR1 LGHNA, CDR2 YNFKEQ. Trimming removed 5 bases from V and 6 bases from J; junction bases left unmatched: 10. The CDR3 loop reads CASSSGQGALDGYTF. DNA for the CDR3: TGTGCCAGCAGCTCGGGACAGGGAGCTCTGGATGGCTACACCTTC.

This clonotype was seen ten or more times. The J gene is TRBJ2-3, the V gene TRBV29-1, with no clear D. The germline gives CDR1 SQVTM, CDR2 ANQGSEA. This CDR3 comprises 13 residues. CDR3 sequence reads: CSSDGSSTDTQYF. CDR3 coding DNA: TGCAGTTCGGACGGCTCTAGCACAGATACGCAGTATTTT.

This clonotype was recorded a few times. The chain is built from TRBV4-1 and TRBJ1-1; perhaps TRBD1 as D (5 bases). CDR1 MGHRA and CDR2 YSYEKL come from the germline V gene. V gave up 4 bases and J gave up 1 base, with 10 bases separating them. The CDR3 has 14 amino acids. CDR3 nucleotide sequence: TGCGCCAGCAGCCTTGACAGCCCGAACACTGAAGCTTTCTTT. Its protein product is CASSLDSPNTEAFF.

This clonotype was detected a few times. The chain employs TRBV28 and TRBJ2-5; 9 bases fit TRBD1. The ends lost 5 bases at V and 5 bases at J; junction bases unmatched: 9. Germline lookup yields CDR1 MDHEN and CDR2 SYDVKM. The CDR3 sequence is 15 residues long. CDR3 residues: CASSRPDRGRETQYF. As DNA, the CDR3 is TGTGCCAGCAGTCGCCCGGACAGGGGCAGGGAGACCCAGTACTTC.

V gene TRBV12-3 or TRBV12-4 combines with J gene TRBJ1-4, with D possibly matching TRBD1 (5 bases). The length of the CDR3 is 13 residues. V lost 9 bases and J 3 bases, leaving 11 bases between the germline ends. In nucleotides, the CDR3 is TGTGCCAGTCGCGAGGGGTCTAATGAAAAACTGTTTTTT. This translates into CASREGSNEKLFF.

The genes are TRBV12-3 or TRBV12-4 and TRBJ2-5; D not certain. Between the trimmed V and J ends, which lost 4 bases and 7 bases, there was a span of 7 bases. CDR3 length equals 11 residues. The CDR3 DNA reads TGTGCCAGCAGTTCCTACAGGACCCAGTACTTC. It encodes CASSSYRTQYF.

This chain joins TRBV2 and TRBJ2-5; D may correspond to TRBD1 or TRBD2 (5 bases each). Germline assignment: CDR1 SNHLY and CDR2 FYNNEI. The CDR3 totals 13 residues. Deletions cut 6 bases from V and 3 bases from J, with 11 bases between. In nucleotides, the CDR3 is TGTGCCAGCAGCGACGGGACCAAAGAGACCCAGTACTTC. Translated, it gives CASSDGTKETQYF.

This chain connects TRBV27 to TRBJ1-5, with D possibly matching TRBD1 (5 bases). This CDR3 has 14 amino acids. Germline V gives CDR1 MNHEY, CDR2 SMNVEV (reference sequence). The V gene lost 8 bases and the J gene lost 4 bases, with 15 bases spanning the gap. DNA for the CDR3: TGTGCCAGCGGGGCAGGAGTCTTTAATCAGCCCCAGCATTTT. The encoded protein is CASGAGVFNQPQHF.

J is TRBJ1-1 and V is TRBV12-3 or TRBV12-4, with 7 bases matching TRBD1. The CDR3 extends over 18 amino acids. J gave up 0 bases and V 6 bases, and 16 bases lay outside the gene matches. The CDR3 sequence is CASSPFLMGQPMNTEAFF. The CDR3, as DNA: TGTGCCAGCAGCCCGTTTCTCATGGGACAGCCCATGAACACTGAAGCTTTCTTT.

V is TRBV12-3 or TRBV12-4 and J is TRBJ1-1; 7 positions agree with TRBD1. The trim removed 7 bases at V and 5 bases at J, leaving 13 bases unmatched. This CDR3 is 15 amino acids long. CDR3 coding DNA: TGTGCCAGCATCTCCTCGGGAAGGGGGCGGACTGAAGCTTTCTTT. Translating it yields CASISSGRGRTEAFF.